This TCR beta chain came from a study of blood T cell repertoires in COVID-19 (TCRdb year 2020). Study-wide context: The collaborator samples originated in the United States, Italy and Spain and spanned the acute and convalescent phases of COVID-19. The prospective study material was composed of cDNA or gDNA derived from T cells, B-cell-depleted T cells, or PBMCs. Subjects who had been exposed to COVID-19, were actively infected with it, or had recovered from it provided the deeply sampled blood TCRbeta repertoires that made up the dataset. The repertoires were released in a freely available public database meant as a resource for research on the immune response to SARS-CoV-2. The samples were drawn from two sources: the first 160 participants of the ongoing ImmuneRACE study, and 950 to 1,500 subjects contributed by 6 global collaborators. Nearly every sample came with metadata listing a de-identified subject ID, COVID-19 status, age in years and sex. Where available, HLA class I and class II types were taken from metadata supplied by the sample provider and were not determined by assay-based typing.

One collaborating source in Seattle enrolled patients during active infection and followed them longitudinally through the course of disease. Each collaborating institution followed its own protocols to collect whole blood in K2EDTA tubes. For TCRbeta analysis, collaborator samples were shipped as frozen whole blood, as isolated PBMCs, or as DNA extracted from either sample type. Study-wide findings and limitations: The amount of clinical and demographic metadata varied by source and participant and was provided uncurated.

On this clone: Its antigen remains undetermined. No qualities accompany the bases; no much larger clone lies one base away.

TCRbeta CDR3 regions were amplified from genomic DNA by means of the immunoSEQ Assay, a bias-controlled multiplex PCR. Processing in the source paper ran as follows. Within the assay, amplification of reference gene primers was used to estimate how many nucleated cells each sample contained. Sequence reads were collapsed and filtered to measure the absolute abundance of every unique TCRbeta CDR3 rearrangement. For each sample, productive Simpson clonality was calculated by taking the square root of Simpson's diversity index across productive rearrangements. The table comes from immuneACCESS by way of TCRdb, which keeps in-frame sequences with V and J called. Part of the clones is missing from these tables; in studies checked, under half for an unresolved V gene and the rest for unknown reasons. That table furnishes V, J and clone size, whereas the DNA furnished D and trimming. This sample lists about 68,000 clones; about 90% were detected once. The ten biggest clones cover around 0.52% of the sample.

The germline V gene (reference sequence) yields LGHDT for CDR1 and YNNKEL for CDR2. V is clipped by 0 bases and J by 3 bases, and the sequence between their germline boundaries is 6 bases long. Inclusive of the bounding cysteine and phenylalanine, the CDR3 is 14 residues long. Only the CDR3 DNA is retained, 42 bases long and in frame from the first base. Sequenced material: peripheral blood. This receptor was identified in a man aged 50 to 60 with COVID-19, enrolled during active disease. This sequence uses TRBV3-1 (or the pseudogene TRBV3-2) and TRBJ1-5; confidence is insufficient to name the D gene. This receptor carries the CDR3 CASSQDSINQPQHF. The DNA is TGTGCCAGCAGCCAAGACAGTATCAATCAGCCCCAGCATTTT.